Listed below are T cell receptor beta chains from one sample, sequenced in a study of cytomegalovirus exposure and HLA in healthy donors. TCRdb's copy holds only in-frame clones and misses some; the assay was immunoSEQ multiplex PCR. The sample holds more than 140,000 clones, roughly 82% seen once. The specimen was PBMCs. These receptors all stem from a man aged 30 to 45 in good health and CMV-seropositive. Both conserved end residues are part of each CDR3. A D gene is named only where the DNA matches it firmly. Part of the rows lack a size; the others show once, few, many or a class for expanded clones.

V	D	size	J	DNA	CDR3
TRBV2	TRBD1	.	TRBJ2-1	TGTGCCAGCAGTGGATCCGTAAACAGGGGGCGCAATGAGCAGTTCTTC	CASSGSVNRGRNEQFF
TRBV27	TRBD1	.	TRBJ1-6	TGTGCCAGCACAGGGACAGGGGGCTATAATTCACCCCTCCACTTT	CASTGTGGYNSPLHF
TRBV5-4	TRBD2	.	TRBJ2-3	TGTGCCAGCAGCTCCGGGGGGGGCAGGGCCACAGATACGCAGTATTTT	CASSSGGGRATDTQYF
TRBV27	TRBD1	.	TRBJ1-6	TGTGCCAGCAGTTTGGACAGGGGAGCTTCACCCCTCCACTTT	CASSLDRGASPLHF
TRBV19	.	.	TRBJ2-7	TGTGCCAGTAGTCTCAACTCAGCGACTAGCGAGCAGTACTTC	CASSLNSATSEQYF
TRBV11-3	TRBD2	few	TRBJ2-1	TGTGCCAGCAGCTTCGAAGGGAGCGGGAGGAAGTCCTACAATGAGCAGTTCTTC	CASSFEGSGRKSYNEQFF
TRBV19	.	.	TRBJ1-1	TGTGCCAGTAGTTACAGGGAAGAGAACACTGAAGCTTTCTTT	CASSYREENTEAFF
TRBV11-2	TRBD1	.	TRBJ2-4	TGTGCCAGCATGATACAGGGGACAGGGACGCACATTCAGTACTTC	CASMIQGTGTHIQYF
TRBV2	TRBD1	.	TRBJ1-1	TGTGCCAGCAGACAGGGGGCGCATACTGAAGCTTTCTTT	CASRQGAHTEAFF
TRBV19	TRBD1	.	TRBJ1-1	TGTGCCAGTAGTATAGCAGGGGGTCGGAACACTGAAGCTTTCTTT	CASSIAGGRNTEAFF
TRBV5-6	TRBD1	.	TRBJ1-4	TGTGCCAGCAGACGACAGGGCCTCAATGAAAAACTGTTTTTT	CASRRQGLNEKLFF
TRBV5-8	.	.	TRBJ2-7	TGTGCCAGCAGCTTGGAGAGATTCTCCTACGAGCAGTACTTC	CASSLERFSYEQYF
TRBV7-8	.	few	TRBJ1-5	TGTGCCAGCAGCCACGGGGGAACCCAGCATTTT	CASSHGGTQHF
TRBV29-1	TRBD1	.	TRBJ1-1	TGCAGCGTTGCAGGGGGCCTGGACACTGAAGCTTTCTTT	CSVAGGLDTEAFF
TRBV30	.	.	TRBJ1-5	TGTGCCTGGAGTTCGGGTAGCAATCAGCCCCAGCATTTT	CAWSSGSNQPQHF
TRBV7-9	.	.	TRBJ2-3	TGTGCCAGCAGCACCCGACTCTCAGATACGCAGTATTTT	CASSTRLSDTQYF
TRBV9	TRBD1	.	TRBJ2-5	TGTGCCAGCAGCGAGGAAAACAGGGGAATAGAGACCCAGTACTTC	CASSEENRGIETQYF
TRBV9	.	.	TRBJ1-5	TGTGCCAGCAGCGTAGGGGACACCAATCAGCCCCAGCATTTT	CASSVGDTNQPQHF
TRBV30	TRBD1	.	TRBJ2-4	TGTGCCTGGAGTCCGAGGACAGGTGAAAACATTCAGTACTTC	CAWSPRTGENIQYF
TRBV28	TRBD1	once	TRBJ1-5	TGTGCCAGCAGGACCGGACAGGGGGATAATCAGCCCCAGCATTTT	CASRTGQGDNQPQHF
TRBV7-8	.	.	TRBJ2-7	TGTGCCAGCAGCTTAGAGAACATCCACGAGCAGTACTTC	CASSLENIHEQYF
TRBV28	.	once	TRBJ1-4	TGTGCCAGCAGTTTATCAAGGGGCGTTAATGAAAAACTGTTTTTT	CASSLSRGVNEKLFF
TRBV29-1	.	.	TRBJ2-7	TGCAGCGTTGAACTCTCGACGACTACCTCCTACGAGCAGTACTTC	CSVELSTTTSYEQYF
TRBV7-6	TRBD2	.	TRBJ2-3	TGTGCCAGCAGCTCCGAGACTAGCGGGATGTCAGATACGCAGTATTTT	CASSSETSGMSDTQYF
TRBV7-6	.	.	TRBJ2-1	TGTGCCAGCAGCAACAGGGTGGATGAGCAGTTCTTC	CASSNRVDEQFF
TRBV4-3	.	.	TRBJ2-1	TGCGCCAGCAGCCAAGCGGGAAATGAGCAGTTCTTC	CASSQAGNEQFF
TRBV2	TRBD2	.	TRBJ2-1	TGTGCCAGTTACGTAGCGGGAGCGTACAATGAGCAGTTCTTC	CASYVAGAYNEQFF
TRBV5-4	.	.	TRBJ2-5	TGTGCCAGCAGCTTTATGACTACGCAAGAGACCCAGTACTTC	CASSFMTTQETQYF
TRBV10-2	.	.	TRBJ1-1	TGCGCCAGCAGTGAGGGGCAGGGGAACACTGAAGCTTTCTTT	CASSEGQGNTEAFF
TRBV18	TRBD2	.	TRBJ2-7	TGTGCCAGCTCACCCTCACTAGCGGCCTCGCCCTACGAGCAGTACTTC	CASSPSLAASPYEQYF
TRBV27	TRBD1	.	TRBJ2-6	TGTGCCAGCAGTTTTATTCATCTGGGACAGGTGGTCTCTGGGGCCAACGTCCTGACTTTC	CASSFIHLGQVVSGANVLTF
TRBV28	.	once	TRBJ2-1	TGTGCCAGCAGTTCCGACAATGAGCAGTTCTTC	CASSSDNEQFF
TRBV14	.	.	TRBJ1-1	TGTGCCAGCAGCCAAGATGACGACAGCCACATGAACACTGAAGCTTTCTTT	CASSQDDDSHMNTEAFF
TRBV7-9	TRBD2	.	TRBJ2-1	TGTGCCAGCAGCCAGAGGGGCGGGCGGGGGATCGGTGACCACAATGAGCAGTTCTTC	CASSQRGGRGIGDHNEQFF
TRBV7-9	.	.	TRBJ2-2	TGTTCCAGCAGCTTGGAGACCGGGGATGGTACCGGGGAGCTGTTTTTT	CSSSLETGDGTGELFF